What follows is one TCR beta chain and its context. The germline gene is not matched at one end of the junction; a read error may be the cause. CDR3 length: 18 amino acids. CDR1 and CDR2 (germline): MNHNS, SASEGT. This entry comes from a study of cytomegalovirus exposure and HLA in healthy donors. PCR amplification relied on 60 Vbeta primers (plus 13 Jbeta primers). Sequencing used immunoSEQ multiplex PCR; TCRdb keeps in-frame clones, though not all of them. The sample comprises 150,000 to 200,000 clones, roughly 85% of which are singletons, and almost 9.5% rests with the top ten. Material for sequencing was PBMCs. This clonotype originated in a man aged 18-30 years in good health and CMV-seropositive. V gene TRBV6-1 combines with J gene TRBJ1-5, with D tentatively TRBD1 (5 bases). The CDR3 nucleotides read TGTGCCAGCAGTGCCTCAGTCCAGACAGCCTATAGCAATCAGCCCCTGCATTTT. This sequence encodes CASSASVQTAYSNQPLHF.